This TCR beta chain is from a study of regulatory T cells in long-lasting Graves disease. General observations from the study: A greater number of public clonotypes (approximately 2,500) was shared by persistent patients than by new patients (about 890).

Arm-PCR with iRepertoire HTBI primers amplified the CDR3 regions for these TCR beta libraries. One entry per CDR3 protein results from TCRdb running MiXCR on the multiplex PCR reads. The data contain over 300,000 distinct CDR3 sequences, 15% of them seen just once; the ten biggest clones take up 22%. The sample's time point: newly diagnosed GD, antithyroid drugs for less than 3 months. From RNA extracted from PBMCs, the TCR library was made. This CDR3 comprises 14 residues. CDR1 and CDR2 (germline): SQVTM, ANQGSEA. The V and J ends lost 4 bases and 7 bases, in that order; junction bases with no gene match: 6. This clonotype occurred a few times. Its antigen is not known.

The origin of this receptor is a female donor with Graves disease. The rearrangement uses TRBV29-1 and TRBJ2-1, with TRBD2 matching over 11 bases. This specimen consisted of peripheral blood mononuclear cells (PBMCs), obtained at new diagnosis, from a patient treated with antithyroid drugs. The CDR3 spells CSVAPGLAANEQFF. CDR3 nucleotide sequence: TGCAGCGTTGCCCCGGGACTAGCGGCTAATGAGCAGTTCTTC.